The text below deals with one T cell receptor (beta chain). Its antigen is unknown. This sample stems from a study of T cells in Graves' hyperthyroidism and ophthalmopathy. Study results and limitations: Blood held most thyroid clonotypes expanded above 0.001 frequency.

RNA transcripts were the template for amplifying TCR beta CDR3 regions. HTBI primers were the set used in a first-round RT-PCR of the TCR CDR3. From the multiplex PCR reads, TCRdb called clonotypes with MiXCR, one entry per CDR3 protein. The sample contains 300,000 to 450,000 distinct CDR3 sequences, about 13% of which appear only once. PBMCs came from about 10 ml fresh peripheral blood. CDR1 KGHDR and CDR2 SFDVKD come from the germline V gene. V lost 5 bases and J lost 1; bases outside the gene matches: 7. This CDR3 comprises 16 residues. This receptor was obtained from a young woman with Graves' hyperthyroidism. Sample: blood. V usage is TRBV24-1 and J usage is TRBJ2-1, with TRBD2 matching over 7 bases. CDR3 DNA: TGTGCCACCAGTGGAAGACTAGCTTTTTCCTACAATGAGCAGTTCTTC. Amino acids: CATSGRLAFSYNEQFF.